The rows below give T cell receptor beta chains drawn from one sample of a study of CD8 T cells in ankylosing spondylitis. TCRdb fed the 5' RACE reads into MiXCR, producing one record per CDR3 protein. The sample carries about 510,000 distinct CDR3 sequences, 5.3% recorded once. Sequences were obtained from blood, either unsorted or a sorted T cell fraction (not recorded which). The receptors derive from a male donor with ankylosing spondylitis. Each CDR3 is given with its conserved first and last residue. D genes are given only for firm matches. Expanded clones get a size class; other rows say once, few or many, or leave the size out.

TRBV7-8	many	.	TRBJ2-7	CASSLDTLYEQYF	TGTGCCAGCAGCTTAGACACCCTCTACGAGCAGTACTTC
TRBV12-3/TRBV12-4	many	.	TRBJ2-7	CATSRQGYEQYF	TGTGCCACGAGTCGGCAGGGTTACGAGCAGTACTTC
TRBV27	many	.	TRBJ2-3	CASSITRGTPSQTDTQYF	TGTGCCAGCAGTATAACAAGGGGGACTCCCTCCCAGACAGATACGCAGTATTTT
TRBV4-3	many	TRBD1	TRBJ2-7	CASSQARTGSYEQYF	TGCGCCAGCAGCCAAGCCAGGACAGGCTCCTACGAGCAGTACTTC
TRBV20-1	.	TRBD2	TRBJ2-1	CSAQAGGPLFGEQFF	TGCAGTGCTCAAGCGGGAGGGCCTCTTTTCGGTGAGCAGTTCTTC
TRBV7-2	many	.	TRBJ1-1	CASSPWVAAATEAFF	TGTGCCAGCAGCCCATGGGTGGCAGCGGCCACTGAAGCTTTCTTT
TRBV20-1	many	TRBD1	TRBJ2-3	CSVTPFRDRRPDTQYF	TGCAGTGTTACACCATTCCGGGACAGGAGGCCAGATACGCAGTATTTT
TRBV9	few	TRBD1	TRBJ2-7	CASSVGGDRGYEQYF	TGTGCCAGCAGCGTAGGAGGCGACAGGGGCTACGAGCAGTACTTC
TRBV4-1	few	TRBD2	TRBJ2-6	CASSLGLAVAGANVLTF	TGCGCCAGCAGCCTGGGACTAGCGGTAGCTGGGGCCAACGTCCTGACTTTC
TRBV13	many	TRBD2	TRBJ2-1	CASNSGRAYNEQFF	TGTGCCAGCAATAGCGGGAGGGCCTACAATGAGCAGTTCTTC
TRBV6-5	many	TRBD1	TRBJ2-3	CASSYSHRGTDTQYF	TGTGCCAGCAGTTACTCTCACAGGGGTACAGATACGCAGTATTTT
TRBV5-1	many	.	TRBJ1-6	CASSLEGGYYSPLHF	TGCGCCAGCAGCTTGGAGGGAGGGTATTATTCACCCCTCCACTTT
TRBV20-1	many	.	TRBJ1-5	CSARDARGSAGVTPQHF	TGCAGTGCTAGAGATGCCCGAGGGTCAGCGGGGGTTACGCCCCAGCATTTT
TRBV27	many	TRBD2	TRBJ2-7	CASSFGLAGDYEQYF	TGTGCCAGCAGTTTCGGACTAGCGGGAGACTACGAGCAGTACTTC
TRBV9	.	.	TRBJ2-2	CASKARNTGELFF	TGTGCCAGCAAAGCCAGGAACACCGGGGAGCTGTTTTTT
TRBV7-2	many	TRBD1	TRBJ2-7	CASSLGDRSFYEQYF	TGTGCCAGCAGCCTAGGGGACAGGAGCTTCTACGAGCAGTACTTC
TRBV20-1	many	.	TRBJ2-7	CSARAGPSYEQYF	TGCAGTGCTCGGGCAGGTCCTAGCTACGAGCAGTACTTC
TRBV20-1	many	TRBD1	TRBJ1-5	CSAREGQGTNQPQHF	TGCAGTGCTAGAGAGGGACAGGGGACTAATCAGCCCCAGCATTTT
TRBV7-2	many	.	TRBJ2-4	CASSSPAFSKNIQYF	TGTGCCAGCAGCTCCCCCGCGTTCAGCAAAAACATTCAGTACTTC
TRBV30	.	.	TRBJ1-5	CAWSVHRVYSNQPQHF	TGTGCCTGGAGTGTCCACAGGGTGTATAGCAATCAGCCCCAGCATTTT